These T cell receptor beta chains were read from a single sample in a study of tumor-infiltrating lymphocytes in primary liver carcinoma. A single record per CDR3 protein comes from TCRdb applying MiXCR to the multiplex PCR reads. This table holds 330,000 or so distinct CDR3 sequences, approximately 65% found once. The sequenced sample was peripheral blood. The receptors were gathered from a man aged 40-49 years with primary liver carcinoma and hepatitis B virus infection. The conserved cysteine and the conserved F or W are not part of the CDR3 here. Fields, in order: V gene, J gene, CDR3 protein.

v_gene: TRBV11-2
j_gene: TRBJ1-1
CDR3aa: VSSLSRQGVSEAF

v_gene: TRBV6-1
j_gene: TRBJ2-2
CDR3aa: ASSERADPNTGELL

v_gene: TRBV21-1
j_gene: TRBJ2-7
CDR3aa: TSSKVRRQTEYEQY

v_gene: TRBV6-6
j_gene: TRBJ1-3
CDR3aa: ASSGGGDGNTIY

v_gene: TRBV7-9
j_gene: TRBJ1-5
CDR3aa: ASSLASPNRGRGQPQH

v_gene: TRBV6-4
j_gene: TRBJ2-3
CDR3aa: ASSEGAGGPAGMDTQY

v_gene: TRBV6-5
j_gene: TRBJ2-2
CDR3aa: ASSYSGVNAGELF

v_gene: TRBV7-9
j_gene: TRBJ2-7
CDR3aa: ASSVSGGDEQY

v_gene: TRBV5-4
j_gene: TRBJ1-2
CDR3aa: ASSLGQGSGYT

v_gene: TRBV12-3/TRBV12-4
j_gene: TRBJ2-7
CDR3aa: ASSFGLFNYEQY

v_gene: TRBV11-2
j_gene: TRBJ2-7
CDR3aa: ANSFGQGSYEQY

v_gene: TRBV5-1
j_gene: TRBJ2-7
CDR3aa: ASIGPSYEQY

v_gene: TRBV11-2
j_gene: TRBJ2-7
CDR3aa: ASSLGQPIGSYEQY

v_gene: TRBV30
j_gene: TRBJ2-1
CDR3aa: AWSAASYNEQF

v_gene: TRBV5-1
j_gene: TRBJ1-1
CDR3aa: ASSLVSGAEAF

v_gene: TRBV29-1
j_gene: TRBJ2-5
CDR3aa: SVRDSAWETQY

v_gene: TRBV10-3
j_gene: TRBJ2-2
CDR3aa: DIGGNGSTGELF

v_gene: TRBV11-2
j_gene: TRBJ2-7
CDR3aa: ASNLRLDQY

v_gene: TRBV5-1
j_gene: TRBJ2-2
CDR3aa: ASSFDNSGELS

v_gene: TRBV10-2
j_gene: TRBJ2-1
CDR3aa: ASKPSGTSGYNEQF

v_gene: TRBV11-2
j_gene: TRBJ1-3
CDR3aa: ASNPLNGNTIY

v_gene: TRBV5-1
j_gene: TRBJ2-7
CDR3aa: ASSLRRELYEQY

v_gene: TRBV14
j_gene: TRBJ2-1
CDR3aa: ASSQDLAGEQF

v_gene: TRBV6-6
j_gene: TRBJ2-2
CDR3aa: ASSYSGDPGELF

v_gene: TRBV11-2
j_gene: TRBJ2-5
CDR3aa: ASSGDLENQY

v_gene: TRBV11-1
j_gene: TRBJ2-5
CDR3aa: DGSFAPGVQETQY